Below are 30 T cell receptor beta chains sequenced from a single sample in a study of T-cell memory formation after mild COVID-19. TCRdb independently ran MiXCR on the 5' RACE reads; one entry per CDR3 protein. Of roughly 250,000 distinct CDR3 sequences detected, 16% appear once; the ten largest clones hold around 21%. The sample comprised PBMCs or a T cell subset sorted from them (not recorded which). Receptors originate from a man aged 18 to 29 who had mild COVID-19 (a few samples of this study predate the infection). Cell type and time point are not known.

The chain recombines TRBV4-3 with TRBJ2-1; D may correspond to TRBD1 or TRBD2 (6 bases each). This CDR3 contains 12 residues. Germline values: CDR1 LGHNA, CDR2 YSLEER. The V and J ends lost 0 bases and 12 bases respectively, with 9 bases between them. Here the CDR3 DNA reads TGCGCCAGCAGCCAAGAGGGGGGCTGGCAGTTCTTC. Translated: CASSQEGGWQFF.

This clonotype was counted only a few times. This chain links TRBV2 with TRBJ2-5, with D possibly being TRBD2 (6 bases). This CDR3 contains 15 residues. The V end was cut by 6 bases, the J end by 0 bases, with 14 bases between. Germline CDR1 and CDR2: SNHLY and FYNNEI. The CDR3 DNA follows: TGTGCCAGCAGGAGGGACTTACTATACCAAGAGACCCAGTACTTC. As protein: CASRRDLLYQETQYF.

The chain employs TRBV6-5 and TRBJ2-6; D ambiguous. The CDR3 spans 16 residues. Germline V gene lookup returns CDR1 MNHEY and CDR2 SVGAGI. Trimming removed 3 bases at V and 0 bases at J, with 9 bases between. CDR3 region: CASSYLVLSGANVLTF. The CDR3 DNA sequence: TGTGCCAGCAGTTATCTGGTTCTCTCTGGGGCCAACGTCCTGACTTTC.

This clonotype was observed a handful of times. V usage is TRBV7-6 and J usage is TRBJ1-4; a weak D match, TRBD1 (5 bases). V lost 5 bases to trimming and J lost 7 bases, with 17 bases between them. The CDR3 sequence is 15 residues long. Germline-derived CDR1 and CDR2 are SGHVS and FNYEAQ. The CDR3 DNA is TGTGCCAGCAGCCCATATTCGGGGGAGCTTGAAAAACTGTTTTTT. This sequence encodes CASSPYSGELEKLFF.

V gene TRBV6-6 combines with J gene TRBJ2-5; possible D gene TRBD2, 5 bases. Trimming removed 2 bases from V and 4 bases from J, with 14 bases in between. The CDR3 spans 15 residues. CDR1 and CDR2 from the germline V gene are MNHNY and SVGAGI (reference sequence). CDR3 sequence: CASSYPFGLGETQYF. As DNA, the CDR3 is TGTGCCAGCAGTTACCCCTTTGGACTGGGAGAGACCCAGTACTTC.

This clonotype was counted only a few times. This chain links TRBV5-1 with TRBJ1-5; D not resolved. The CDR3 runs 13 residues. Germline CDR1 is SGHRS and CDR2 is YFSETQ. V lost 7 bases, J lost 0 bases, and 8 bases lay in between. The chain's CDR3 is CASAAYSNQPQHF. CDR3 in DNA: TGCGCCAGCGCAGCTTATAGCAATCAGCCCCAGCATTTT.

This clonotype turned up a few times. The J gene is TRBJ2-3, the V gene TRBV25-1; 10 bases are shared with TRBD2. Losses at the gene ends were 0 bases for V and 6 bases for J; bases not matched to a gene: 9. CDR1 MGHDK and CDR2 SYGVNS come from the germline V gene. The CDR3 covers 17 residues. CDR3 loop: CASSEYVERGGSDTQYF. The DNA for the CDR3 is TGTGCCAGCAGTGAATATGTGGAGCGGGGGGGCAGCGATACGCAGTATTTT.

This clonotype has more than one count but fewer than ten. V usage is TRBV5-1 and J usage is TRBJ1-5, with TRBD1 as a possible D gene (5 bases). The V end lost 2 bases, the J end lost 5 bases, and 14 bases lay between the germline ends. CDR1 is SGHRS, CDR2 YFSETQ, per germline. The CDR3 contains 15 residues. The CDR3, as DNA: TGCGCCAGCAGCTTAACGGGGACTGACTATCAGCCCCAGCATTTT. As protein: CASSLTGTDYQPQHF. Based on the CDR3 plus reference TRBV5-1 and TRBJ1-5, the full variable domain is KAGVTQTPRYLIKTRGQQVTLSCSPISGHRSVSWYQQTPGQGLQFLFEYFSETQRNKGNFPGRFSGRQFSNSRSEMNVSTLELGDSALYLCASSLTGTDYQPQHFGDGTRLSIL.

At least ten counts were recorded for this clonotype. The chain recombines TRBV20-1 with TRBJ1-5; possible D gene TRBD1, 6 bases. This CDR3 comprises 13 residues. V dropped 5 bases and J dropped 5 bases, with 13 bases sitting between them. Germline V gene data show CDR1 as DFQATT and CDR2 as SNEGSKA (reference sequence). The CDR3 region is CSAQDRSHQPQHF. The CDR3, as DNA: TGCAGTGCTCAAGACAGGTCACATCAGCCCCAGCATTTT.

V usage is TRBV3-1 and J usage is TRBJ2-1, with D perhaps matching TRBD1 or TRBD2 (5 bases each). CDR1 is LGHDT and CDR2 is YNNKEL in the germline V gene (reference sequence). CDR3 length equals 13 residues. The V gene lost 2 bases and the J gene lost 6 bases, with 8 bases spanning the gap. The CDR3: CASSQWGSNEQFF. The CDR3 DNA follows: TGTGCCAGCAGCCAATGGGGGAGCAATGAGCAGTTCTTC.

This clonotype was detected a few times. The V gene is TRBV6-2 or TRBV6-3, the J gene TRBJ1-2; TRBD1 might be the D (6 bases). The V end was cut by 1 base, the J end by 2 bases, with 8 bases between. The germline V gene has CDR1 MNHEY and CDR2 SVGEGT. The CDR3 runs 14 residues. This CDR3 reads CASSYYDRNYGYTF. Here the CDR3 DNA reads TGTGCCAGCAGTTACTACGACAGGAACTATGGCTACACCTTC.

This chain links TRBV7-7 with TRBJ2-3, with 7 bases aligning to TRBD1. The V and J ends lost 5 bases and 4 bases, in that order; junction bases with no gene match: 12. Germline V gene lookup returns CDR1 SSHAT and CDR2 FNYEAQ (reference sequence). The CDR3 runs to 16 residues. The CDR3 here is CASSPVTGQGADTQYF. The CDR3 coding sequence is TGTGCCAGCAGCCCTGTAACAGGGCAGGGGGCAGATACGCAGTATTTT.

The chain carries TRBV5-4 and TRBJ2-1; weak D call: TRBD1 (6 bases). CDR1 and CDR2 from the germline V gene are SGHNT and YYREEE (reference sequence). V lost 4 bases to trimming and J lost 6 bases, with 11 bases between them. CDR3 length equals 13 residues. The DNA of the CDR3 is TGTGCCAGCAGCGAAGGACAGTCCAATGAGCAGTTCTTC. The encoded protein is CASSEGQSNEQFF.

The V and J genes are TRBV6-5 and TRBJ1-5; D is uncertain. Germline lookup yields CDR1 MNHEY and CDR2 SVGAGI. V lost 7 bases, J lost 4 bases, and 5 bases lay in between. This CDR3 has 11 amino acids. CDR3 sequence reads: CASTGNQPQHF. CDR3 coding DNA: TGTGCCAGCACCGGGAATCAGCCCCAGCATTTT.

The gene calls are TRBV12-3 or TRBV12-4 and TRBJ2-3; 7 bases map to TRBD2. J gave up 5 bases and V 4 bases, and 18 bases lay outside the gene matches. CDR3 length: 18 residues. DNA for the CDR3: TGTGCCAGCAGTTCTTTTGACCCTTGGGGGGGGACTCAAGATACGCAGTATTTT. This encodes CASSSFDPWGGTQDTQYF.

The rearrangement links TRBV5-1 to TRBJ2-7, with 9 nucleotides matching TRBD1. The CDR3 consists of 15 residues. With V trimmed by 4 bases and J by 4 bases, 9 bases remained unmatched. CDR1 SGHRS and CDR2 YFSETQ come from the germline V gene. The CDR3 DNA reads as TGCGCCAGCAGCCCCCCGGACAGGGGAAATTACGAGCAGTACTTC. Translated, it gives CASSPPDRGNYEQYF. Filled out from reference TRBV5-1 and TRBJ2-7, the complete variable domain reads KAGVTQTPRYLIKTRGQQVTLSCSPISGHRSVSWYQQTPGQGLQFLFEYFSETQRNKGNFPGRFSGRQFSNSRSEMNVSTLELGDSALYLCASSPPDRGNYEQYFGPGTRLTVT.

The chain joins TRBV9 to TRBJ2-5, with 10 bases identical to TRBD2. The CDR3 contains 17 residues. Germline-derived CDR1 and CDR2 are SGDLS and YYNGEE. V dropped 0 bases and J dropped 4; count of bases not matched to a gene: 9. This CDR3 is CASSVASGGAGLETQYF. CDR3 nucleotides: TGTGCCAGCAGCGTAGCCAGCGGGGGGGCCGGGTTAGAGACCCAGTACTTC.

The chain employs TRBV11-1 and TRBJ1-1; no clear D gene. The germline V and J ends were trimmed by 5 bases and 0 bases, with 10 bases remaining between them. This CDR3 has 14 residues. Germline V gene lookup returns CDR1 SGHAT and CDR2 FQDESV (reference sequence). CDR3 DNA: TGTGCCAGCAGCCTCACAGCGATGAACACTGAAGCTTTCTTT. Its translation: CASSLTAMNTEAFF.

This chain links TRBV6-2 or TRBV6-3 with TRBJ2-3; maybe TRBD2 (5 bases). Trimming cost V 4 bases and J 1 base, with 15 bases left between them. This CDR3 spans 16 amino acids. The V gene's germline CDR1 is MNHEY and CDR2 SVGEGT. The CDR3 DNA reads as TGTGCCAGCAGTTTAAGGGCCCAAGCGGGCACAGATACGCAGTATTTT. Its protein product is CASSLRAQAGTDTQYF.

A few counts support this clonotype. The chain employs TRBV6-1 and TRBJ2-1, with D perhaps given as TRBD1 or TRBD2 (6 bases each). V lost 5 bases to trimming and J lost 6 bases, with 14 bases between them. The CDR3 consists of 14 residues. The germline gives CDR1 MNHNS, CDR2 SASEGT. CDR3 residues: CASSNLPGANEQFF. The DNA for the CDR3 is TGTGCCAGCAGTAACCTACCGGGGGCCAATGAGCAGTTCTTC.

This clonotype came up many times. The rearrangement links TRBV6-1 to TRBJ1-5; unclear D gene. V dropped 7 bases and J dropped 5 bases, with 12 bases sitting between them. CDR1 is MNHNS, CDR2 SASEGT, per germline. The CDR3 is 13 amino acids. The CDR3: CASTYTLDQPQHF. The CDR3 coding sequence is TGTGCCAGCACTTACACCTTAGATCAGCCCCAGCATTTT.

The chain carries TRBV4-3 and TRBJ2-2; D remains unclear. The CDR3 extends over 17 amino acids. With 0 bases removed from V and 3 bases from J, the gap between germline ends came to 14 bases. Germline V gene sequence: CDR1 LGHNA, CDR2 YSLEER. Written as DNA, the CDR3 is TGCGCCAGCAGCCAAGATAACAGCCCAACGGACACCGGGGAGCTGTTTTTT. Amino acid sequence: CASSQDNSPTDTGELFF.

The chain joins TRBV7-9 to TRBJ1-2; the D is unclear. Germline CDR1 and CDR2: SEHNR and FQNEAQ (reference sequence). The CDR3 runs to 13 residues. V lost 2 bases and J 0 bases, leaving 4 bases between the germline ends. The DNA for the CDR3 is TGTGCCAGCAGCTTAATGGCTAACTATGGCTACACCTTC. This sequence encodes CASSLMANYGYTF.

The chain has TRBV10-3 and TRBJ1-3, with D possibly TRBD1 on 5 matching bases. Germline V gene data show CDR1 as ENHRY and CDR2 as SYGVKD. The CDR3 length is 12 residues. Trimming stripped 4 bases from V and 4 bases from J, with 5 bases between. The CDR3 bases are TGTGCCATCAGTGGGGGCGGAAACACCATATATTTT. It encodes CAISGGGNTIYF.

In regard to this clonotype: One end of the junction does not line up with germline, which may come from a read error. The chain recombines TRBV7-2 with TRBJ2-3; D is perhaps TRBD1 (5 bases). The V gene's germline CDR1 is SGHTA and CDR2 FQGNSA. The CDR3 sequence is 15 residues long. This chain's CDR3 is CASSLEVRAPDTQCF. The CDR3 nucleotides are TGTGCCAGCAGCTTAGAAGTCAGGGCCCCAGATACGCAGTGTTTT. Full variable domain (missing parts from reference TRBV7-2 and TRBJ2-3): GAGVSQSPSNKVTEKGKDVELRCDPISGHTALYWYRQSLGQGLEFLIYFQGNSAPDKSGLPSDRFSAERTGGSVSTLTIQRTQQEDSAVYLCASSLEVRAPDTQCFGPGTRLTVL.

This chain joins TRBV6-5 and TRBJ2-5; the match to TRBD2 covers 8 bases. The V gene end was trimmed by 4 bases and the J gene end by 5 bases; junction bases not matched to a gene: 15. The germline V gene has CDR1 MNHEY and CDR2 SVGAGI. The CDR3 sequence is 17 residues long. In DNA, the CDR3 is TGTGCCAGCAGTTCACCGGGGGGGGCTCGGGGCAGGGAGACCCAGTACTTC. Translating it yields CASSSPGGARGRETQYF.

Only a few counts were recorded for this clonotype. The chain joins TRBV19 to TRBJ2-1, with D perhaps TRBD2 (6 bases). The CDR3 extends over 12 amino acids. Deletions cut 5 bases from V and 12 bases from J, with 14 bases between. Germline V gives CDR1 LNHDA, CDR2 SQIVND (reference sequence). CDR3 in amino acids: CASSLVSGGQFF. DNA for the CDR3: TGTGCCAGTAGTTTAGTTTCCGGGGGGCAGTTCTTC. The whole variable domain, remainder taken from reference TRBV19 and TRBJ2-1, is DGGITQSPKYLFRKEGQNVTLSCEQNLNHDAMYWYRQDPGQGLRLIYYSQIVNDFQKGDIAEGYSVSREKKESFPLTVTSAQKNPTAFYLCASSLVSGGQFFGPGTRLTVL.

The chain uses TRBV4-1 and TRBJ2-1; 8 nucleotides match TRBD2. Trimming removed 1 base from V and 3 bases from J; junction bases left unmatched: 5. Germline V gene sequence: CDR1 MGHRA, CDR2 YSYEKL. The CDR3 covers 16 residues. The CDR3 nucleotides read TGCGCCAGCAGCCAAGCCCCGGGACTAGTCTACAATGAGCAGTTCTTC. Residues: CASSQAPGLVYNEQFF.

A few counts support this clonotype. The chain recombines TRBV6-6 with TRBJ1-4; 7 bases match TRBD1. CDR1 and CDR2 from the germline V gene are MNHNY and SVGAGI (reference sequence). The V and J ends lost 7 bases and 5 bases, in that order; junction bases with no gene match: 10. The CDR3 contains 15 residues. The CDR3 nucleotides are TGTGCCAGCAAGGGGGGCCAGGGGGTAAATGAAAAACTGTTTTTT. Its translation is CASKGGQGVNEKLFF.

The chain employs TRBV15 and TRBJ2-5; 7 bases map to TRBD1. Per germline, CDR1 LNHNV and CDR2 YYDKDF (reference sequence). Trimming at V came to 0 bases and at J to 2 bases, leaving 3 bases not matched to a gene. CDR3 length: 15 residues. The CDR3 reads CATSRDRGQQETQYF. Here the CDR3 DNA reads TGTGCCACCAGCAGAGATCGGGGACAGCAAGAGACCCAGTACTTC. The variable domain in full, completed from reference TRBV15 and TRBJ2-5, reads DAMVIQNPRYQVTQFGKPVTLSCSQTLNHNVMYWYQQKSSQAPKLLFHYYDKDFNNEADTPDNFQSRRPNTSFCFLDIRSPGLGDTAMYLCATSRDRGQQETQYFGPGTRLLVL.